A selection of T cell receptor beta chains follows, all from one sample in a study of shared T cell receptors in the human thymus. Assay used: immunoSEQ multiplex PCR; TCRdb lists only in-frame clones, some missing. The sample consists of 720,000 or so clones, approximately 83% of them appearing once. The same sample was also used in a study of human thymus T cells.

Sequenced input: thymocytes. Receptors were obtained from a girl less than two years old with a congenital heart defect. The CDR3 runs from the conserved cysteine through the conserved F or W. The order of the fields is clone size, D gene, V gene, J gene, CDR3 protein, CDR3 DNA. The D gene is left open where the match is weak. The size of a clone is reported for some rows only, either as once, few or many, or as a class for expanded clones.

>once|TRBD2|TRBV10-1|TRBJ2-5
CASSELIGTSGGPYQETQYF
TGCGCCAGCAGTGAGTTAATTGGGACTAGCGGGGGGCCATACCAAGAGACCCAGTACTTC
>-|TRBD1|TRBV4-1|TRBJ1-1
CASSYYVRRGQGTEAFF
TGCGCCAGCAGCTACTATGTTCGCAGGGGGCAAGGCACTGAAGCTTTCTTT
>-|-|TRBV28|TRBJ1-6
CASRNNRVSPGSYNSPLHF
TGTGCCAGCAGGAATAACAGGGTATCCCCGGGCTCCTATAATTCACCCCTCCACTTT
>-|TRBD2|TRBV5-1|TRBJ2-1
CASSARRGGANNEQFF
TGCGCCAGCAGTGCCCGTCGCGGGGGGGCCAATAATGAGCAGTTCTTC
>-|-|TRBV5-4|TRBJ1-6
CASSLYEGASSYNSPLHF
TGTGCCAGCAGCTTGTATGAAGGGGCTAGCTCCTATAATTCACCCCTCCACTTT
>once|TRBD1|TRBV19|TRBJ2-4
CASRQTGGEDKNIQYF
TGTGCCAGTAGACAAACAGGGGGCGAGGACAAAAACATTCAGTACTTC
>-|TRBD1|TRBV7-2|TRBJ2-3
CASSLWSGGADTQYF
TGTGCCAGCAGCTTATGGTCAGGGGGCGCAGATACGCAGTATTTT
>-|TRBD1|TRBV9|TRBJ1-1
CASSVQGGMNTEAFF
TGTGCCAGCAGCGTCCAGGGGGGCATGAACACTGAAGCTTTCTTT
>-|-|TRBV30|TRBJ2-7
CACTLGGQQTYEQYF
TGTGCCTGCACCCTGGGGGGTCAGCAAACCTACGAGCAGTACTTC
>few|-|TRBV15|TRBJ1-5
CATSSRGRQSQHF
TGTGCCACCAGCTCTCGAGGCAGACAGTCCCAGCATTTT
>-|-|TRBV14|TRBJ2-7
CASGPRDYEQYF
TGTGCCAGCGGCCCCCGGGACTACGAGCAGTACTTC
>few|-|TRBV7-9|TRBJ1-2
CASSFRAGSSGYTF
TGTGCCAGCAGCTTCAGGGCAGGGTCGAGTGGCTACACCTTC
>-|-|TRBV15|TRBJ2-7
CATSRDHDSRHEQYF
TGTGCCACCAGCAGAGATCATGACAGCCGGCACGAGCAGTACTTC
>-|TRBD1|TRBV19|TRBJ1-1
CASRRGGTGGSEAFF
TGTGCCAGTAGACGAGGAGGGACAGGGGGCTCTGAAGCTTTCTTT
>-|TRBD1|TRBV15|TRBJ1-2
CATSRVGILYPGQGPYYGYTF
TGTGCCACCAGCAGGGTTGGGATATTATACCCCGGACAGGGACCATACTATGGCTACACCTTC
>-|-|TRBV5-6|TRBJ2-2
CASSPGIGRNTGELFF
TGTGCCAGCAGCCCGGGAATCGGCAGGAACACCGGGGAGCTGTTTTTT
>once|-|TRBV27|TRBJ1-2
CASMGSVGSGGYTF
TGTGCCAGCATGGGGAGTGTGGGTAGTGGCGGCTACACCTTC
>-|-|TRBV29-1|TRBJ2-7
CSVGSSYEQYF
TGCAGCGTTGGTTCTAGCTACGAGCAGTACTTC
>-|TRBD1|TRBV7-3|TRBJ1-2
CASSLTAGGYGYTF
TGTGCCAGCAGCTTAACAGCAGGGGGCTATGGCTACACCTTC
>-|-|TRBV19|TRBJ1-2
CASRVLPTGHYGYTF
TGTGCCAGTAGGGTCCTCCCTACAGGGCACTATGGCTACACCTTC
>-|-|TRBV6-5|TRBJ1-1
CASSYVGSTEAFF
TGTGCCAGCAGTTACGTCGGGAGCACTGAAGCTTTCTTT
>-|-|TRBV5-1|TRBJ1-2
CASSRYSPYGYTF
TGCGCCAGCAGCCGCTATTCTCCTTATGGCTACACCTTC
>-|TRBD1|TRBV28|TRBJ2-7
CASSFRAGGLLYEQYF
TGTGCCAGCAGTTTTAGGGCAGGGGGCCTTCTGTACGAGCAGTACTTC
>-|-|TRBV29-1|TRBJ1-1
CSVEDVTVSNTEAFF
TGCAGCGTTGAAGATGTTACGGTTTCGAACACTGAAGCTTTCTTT
>-|-|TRBV5-4|TRBJ1-2
CASSLDSNYGYTF
TGTGCCAGCAGCTTAGACAGTAACTATGGCTACACCTTC
>-|-|TRBV2|TRBJ1-5
CASSETQGTPLNQPQHF
TGTGCCAGCAGTGAAACCCAGGGGACCCCCTTAAATCAGCCCCAGCATTTT
>once|-|TRBV7-8|TRBJ1-4
CASSRRTCATNEKLFF
TGTGCCAGCAGCCGAAGGACTTGTGCAACTAATGAAAAACTGTTTTTT
>few|-|TRBV5-1|TRBJ2-3
CASSGGRGTDTQYF
TGCGCCAGCAGCGGGGGACGGGGGACAGATACGCAGTATTTT
>-|-|TRBV4-1|TRBJ2-3
CASSQGPWGGASKDTQYF
TGCGCCAGCAGCCAAGGGCCCTGGGGGGGGGCCTCTAAAGATACGCAGTATTTT
>-|TRBD1|TRBV7-9|TRBJ1-5
CASSKGTGRQPQHF
TGTGCCAGCAGCAAAGGGACAGGGCGTCAGCCCCAGCATTTT
>-|-|TRBV10-2|TRBJ2-3
CASSEQAGIGADTQYF
TGCGCCAGCAGTGAGCAAGCAGGGATAGGGGCAGATACGCAGTATTTT
>-|-|TRBV5-4|TRBJ2-1
CASRYGRSENRDEQFF
TGTGCCAGCAGGTACGGCCGCTCCGAGAATCGGGATGAGCAGTTCTTC
>-|TRBD1|TRBV19|TRBJ1-5
CASSRQGAQPQHF
TGTGCCAGTAGCCGACAGGGGGCACAGCCCCAGCATTTT
>-|-|TRBV20-1|TRBJ1-6
CSASENSPLHF
TGCAGTGCTAGTGAGAATTCACCCCTCCACTTT
>-|-|TRBV2|TRBJ1-5
CASSPPQGFGRNSNQPQHF
TGTGCCAGCAGTCCCCCTCAGGGGTTCGGAAGGAATAGCAATCAGCCCCAGCATTTT
>-|TRBD1|TRBV5-4|TRBJ1-2
CASSRDRVEYGYTF
TGTGCCAGCAGCAGGGACAGGGTGGAGTACGGCTACACCTTC
>-|TRBD1|TRBV30|TRBJ1-2
CAWSVRDRGTNYGYTF
TGTGCCTGGAGTGTACGGGACAGGGGGACCAACTATGGCTACACCTTC
>-|-|TRBV29-1|TRBJ2-7
CSAPGRGYEQYF
TGCAGCGCTCCCGGCAGGGGCTACGAGCAGTACTTC
>-|-|TRBV4-1|TRBJ2-7
CASSQESETYPSSYEQYF
TGCGCCAGCAGCCAAGAGTCGGAAACGTACCCTAGCTCCTACGAGCAGTACTTC
>-|-|TRBV7-2|TRBJ2-7
CASSLGELNYEQYF
TGTGCCAGCAGCTTAGGCGAGTTGAACTACGAGCAGTACTTC
>-|TRBD1|TRBV5-1|TRBJ1-6
CASSQKPGQKSSYNSPLHF
TGCGCCAGCAGCCAGAAACCGGGACAGAAAAGCTCCTATAATTCACCCCTCCACTTT
>-|TRBD2|TRBV4-1|TRBJ2-5
CASSQDSRGEKETQYF
TGCGCCAGCAGCCAAGATTCCCGGGGGGAAAAAGAGACCCAGTACTTC